This TCR beta chain is drawn from a study of neurological immune-mediated disorders. General study results and limits: The study found no CDR3 amino acid sequences shared by expanded clones across subjects, suggesting private repertoires in all groups.

Time point specified: longitudinal time-point 1 (baseline). Individuals who volunteered at a blood bank located in Maryland, USA, made up the group of healthy controls. This clonotype showed up many times. Its cognate antigen is unknown. Germline CDR1 is DFQATT and CDR2 is SNEGSKA (reference sequence). The CDR3 runs 12 residues. V gave up 6 bases and J gave up 7 bases, with 13 bases separating them. The method for making cDNA was 5'RACE, and it used 10-nucleotide random UMIs. MiXCR, run by TCRdb on the 5' RACE reads, gives a single entry per CDR3 protein. The data contain approximately 53,000 distinct CDR3 sequences, more than 8% of them seen just once; the ten biggest clones take up roughly 1.6%.

This receptor was identified in a woman aged 35 to 49 in good health. The sequenced material came from PBMCs. The rearrangement uses TRBV20-1 and TRBJ2-4; D is perhaps TRBD2 (7 bases). CDR3 residues: CSALGGGNIQYF. CDR3 nucleotides: TGCAGTGCCTTGGGCGGGGGCAACATTCAGTACTTC.